The clone carrying this TCR beta chain has only a few counts. Its antigen is currently unknown. The data derive from a study of T-cell memory formation after mild COVID-19. Study as a whole: Each donor largely had its own TCR clusters. Whole-study results and caveats: The authors left the SARS-CoV-2 specificity of second-wave clones peaking on day 37 unconfirmed. Most CD4+ clones that shrank were in CM and EM, while CD8+ ones turned up in EMRA.

CDR3 length: 15 amino acids. Per the germline V gene, CDR1 is SGHTA and CDR2 is FQGNSA. V was clipped by 4 bases and J by 3 bases; unmatched bases: 3. TCRdb analysed the 5' RACE reads with MiXCR anew, one entry per CDR3 protein. The data show a few hundred thousand distinct CDR3 sequences, with roughly 8.2% seen just once and approximately 23% held by the top ten. This clonotype originated in a man between 18 and 29 years old who had mild COVID-19 (a few samples of this study predate the infection). Cell type and time point are not known. The chain couples TRBV7-2 to TRBJ1-5, with 10 nucleotides matching TRBD1. Sequencing was carried out using PBMCs or a T cell subset sorted from them (not recorded which). This CDR3 reads CASSSGTGVNQPQHF. In DNA, the CDR3 is TGTGCCAGCAGCTCCGGGACAGGGGTCAATCAGCCCCAGCATTTT.